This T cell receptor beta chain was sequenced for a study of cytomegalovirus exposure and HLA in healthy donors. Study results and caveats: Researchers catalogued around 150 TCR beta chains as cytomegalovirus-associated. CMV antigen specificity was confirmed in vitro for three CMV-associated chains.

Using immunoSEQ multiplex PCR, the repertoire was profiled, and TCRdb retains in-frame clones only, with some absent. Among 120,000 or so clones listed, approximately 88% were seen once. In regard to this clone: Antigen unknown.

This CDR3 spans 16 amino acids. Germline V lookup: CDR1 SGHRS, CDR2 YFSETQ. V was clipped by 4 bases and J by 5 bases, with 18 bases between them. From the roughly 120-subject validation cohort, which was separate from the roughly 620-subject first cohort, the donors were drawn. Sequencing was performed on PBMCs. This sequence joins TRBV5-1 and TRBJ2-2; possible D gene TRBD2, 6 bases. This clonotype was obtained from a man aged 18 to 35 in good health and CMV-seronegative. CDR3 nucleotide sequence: TGCGCCAGCAGCCCAAGACTAGGAGCCGGGACCGGGGAGCTGTTTTTT. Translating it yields CASSPRLGAGTGELFF.